The 26 T cell receptor beta chains below come from one sample, sequenced in a study of cytomegalovirus exposure and HLA in healthy donors. Sequencing used immunoSEQ multiplex PCR; TCRdb keeps in-frame clones, though not all of them. The sample includes 200,000 to 250,000 clones, roughly 87% of them seen just once. The sample consisted of PBMCs. These receptors all stem from a man between 18 and 29 years old in good health and CMV-seropositive.

This rearrangement joins TRBV5-4 to TRBJ2-7; 9 bases align to TRBD1. The CDR3 is 15 residues long. The V gene end was trimmed by 0 bases and the J gene end by 5 bases; junction bases not matched to a gene: 6. Germline V gene sequence: CDR1 SGHNT, CDR2 YYREEE (reference sequence). Here the CDR3 reads CASSLAGTGRNEQYF. The CDR3 DNA reads as TGTGCCAGCAGCTTGGCCGGGACAGGGCGAAACGAGCAGTACTTC. The whole variable domain, remainder taken from reference TRBV5-4 and TRBJ2-7, is ETGVTQSPTHLIKTRGQQVTLRCSSQSGHNTVSWYQQALGQGPQFIFQYYREEENGRGNFPPRFSGLQFPNYSSELNVNALELDDSALYLCASSLAGTGRNEQYFGPGTRLTVT.

The chain combines TRBV4-2 with TRBJ1-5, with D perhaps matching TRBD1 (6 bases). Trimming pared 3 bases from V and 2 bases from J, leaving 17 bases between. Germline V lookup: CDR1 LGHNA, CDR2 YNFKEQ. This CDR3 is built from 17 residues. CDR3 coding DNA: TGTGCCAGCAGCCAGGTGGTAGGGGGACCGGGCAATCAGCCCCAGCATTTT. This translates into CASSQVVGGPGNQPQHF.

The chain is built from TRBV2 and TRBJ2-7; 11 nucleotides align to TRBD2. This CDR3 has 14 amino acids. From germline, CDR1 is SNHLY and CDR2 FYNNEI. The trim removed 9 bases at V and 2 bases at J, leaving 6 bases unmatched. The CDR3 spells CASSRLAGPYEQYF. CDR3 in DNA: TGTGCCAGTTCTCGACTAGCGGGACCCTACGAGCAGTACTTC.

This clone was seen only once. This sequence joins TRBV7-2 and TRBJ1-5; weak D call: TRBD1 (6 bases). V lost 6 bases and J lost 3, with 12 bases in between. The CDR3 spans 14 residues. From germline, CDR1 is SGHTA and CDR2 FQGNSA. DNA of the CDR3: TGTGCCAGCAGTAAACAGGGCCCCAATCAGCCCCAGCATTTT. Encoded protein: CASSKQGPNQPQHF. The complete variable domain, with remaining parts taken from reference TRBV7-2 and TRBJ1-5, reads GAGVSQSPSNKVTEKGKDVELRCDPISGHTALYWYRQSLGQGLEFLIYFQGNSAPDKSGLPSDRFSAERTGGSVSTLTIQRTQQEDSAVYLCASSKQGPNQPQHFGDGTRLSIL.

The chain combines TRBV6-5 with TRBJ1-1, with unresolved D. Germline V gene sequence: CDR1 MNHEY, CDR2 SVGAGI. Trimming shortened V by 0 bases and J by 1 base, and 9 bases separated the two germline ends. This CDR3 spans 15 amino acids. CDR3 coding DNA: TGTGCCAGCAGTTACTCGGGAGTTCAGAACACTGAAGCTTTCTTT. It specifies CASSYSGVQNTEAFF.

The genes are TRBV19 and TRBJ2-7; TRBD1 is a possible D gene (5 bases). This CDR3 spans 13 amino acids. V lost 7 bases to trimming and J lost 0 bases, with 10 bases between them. Germline V gene lookup returns CDR1 LNHDA and CDR2 SQIVND (reference sequence). As DNA, the CDR3 is TGTGCCAGTACACCGGACAACTCCTACGAGCAGTACTTC. It specifies CASTPDNSYEQYF.

This chain links TRBV6-1 with TRBJ1-1; D is unclear. This CDR3 region has 12 residues. The V and J ends lost 8 bases and 6 bases respectively, with 13 bases between them. The germline CDR1 and CDR2 sequences are MNHNS and SASEGT. The CDR3 loop reads CASHTRAAEAFF. The CDR3 DNA follows: TGTGCCAGCCACACCCGTGCGGCTGAAGCTTTCTTT.

This sequence joins TRBV29-1 and TRBJ2-2; D not resolved. V was trimmed by 7 bases and J by 3 bases, leaving 15 bases between them. There are 14 residues in the CDR3. Germline loops: CDR1 SQVTM, CDR2 ANQGSEA. Here the CDR3 DNA reads TGCAGCGCGGGCCTAGGACCGGACACCGGGGAGCTGTTTTTT. As protein: CSAGLGPDTGELFF.

This clone was seen a handful of times. V is TRBV7-9 and J is TRBJ2-5; D remains unclear. The germline V and J ends were trimmed by 1 base and 4 bases, with 7 bases remaining between them. The CDR3 has 13 residues. Germline CDR1 and CDR2: SEHNR and FQNEAQ (reference sequence). The CDR3 nucleotides read TGTGCCAGCAGCTTAGGGGCCGCAGAGACCCAGTACTTC. Translation: CASSLGAAETQYF.

The chain couples TRBV19 to TRBJ1-1; D gene uncertain. CDR1 is LNHDA, CDR2 SQIVND, per germline (reference sequence). Trimming removed 2 bases at V and 4 bases at J, with 8 bases between. The CDR3 runs to 13 residues. CDR3: CASSINEGTEAFF. CDR3 in DNA: TGTGCCAGTAGTATAAACGAGGGCACTGAAGCTTTCTTT.

In the case of this clone: The same CDR3 also results from other DNA sequences found in this sample. The gene calls are TRBV5-1 and TRBJ1-1; 7 nucleotides line up with TRBD1. Germline CDR1 is SGHRS and CDR2 is YFSETQ. This CDR3 has 14 residues. V lost 4 bases, J lost 0 bases, and 3 bases stayed unmatched. The CDR3 nucleotides read TGCGCCAGCAGCCCCGGGACAGTGAACACTGAAGCTTTCTTT. Translation: CASSPGTVNTEAFF.

CDR3 loop: CASSFDTGGEQYF. DNA of the CDR3: TGTGCCAGCAGCTTCGACACGGGGGGGGAGCAGTACTTC. The V gene is TRBV7-8, the J gene TRBJ2-7, with 8 bases aligning to TRBD2. J gave up 7 bases and V 3 bases, and 5 bases lay outside the gene matches. Germline V lookup: CDR1 SGHVS, CDR2 FQNEAQ. The CDR3 is made up of 13 amino acids.

This sequence joins TRBV6-5 and TRBJ1-1; D might be TRBD1 (6 bases). The CDR3 spans 13 residues. The V gene lost 2 bases and the J gene lost 7 bases, with 11 bases spanning the gap. CDR1 is MNHEY, CDR2 SVGAGI, per germline. In DNA, the CDR3 is TGTGCCAGCAGTTACCCCGGACAGTATGAAGCTTTCTTT. It translates to CASSYPGQYEAFF.

The CDR3 spells CASRPGGNTEAFF. The CDR3, as DNA: TGTGCCAGCAGACCAGGGGGGAACACTGAAGCTTTCTTT. The chain links TRBV6-5 to TRBJ1-1; 7 nucleotides line up with TRBD1. V was clipped by 6 bases and J by 1 base; unmatched bases: 2. The CDR3 runs 13 residues. The germline gives CDR1 MNHEY, CDR2 SVGAGI.

This clone was seen just once. This chain connects TRBV7-2 to TRBJ2-1; 10 nucleotides match TRBD2. CDR3 length: 17 amino acids. Germline values: CDR1 SGHTA, CDR2 FQGNSA. V trimming: 5 bases; J trimming: 0 bases; junction bases outside the gene matches: 7. CDR3 DNA sequence: TGTGCCAGCAGCGTGTCTACTAGCGGGACCTCCTACAATGAGCAGTTCTTC. As protein: CASSVSTSGTSYNEQFF.

This sequence joins TRBV7-9 and TRBJ1-1; D might be TRBD1 (5 bases). Per germline, CDR1 SEHNR and CDR2 FQNEAQ (reference sequence). V was pared by 4 bases and J by 1 base, with 13 bases between. The CDR3 sequence is 15 residues long. The CDR3 sequence: CASSYPGDGNTEAFF. In DNA, the CDR3 is TGTGCCAGCAGCTACCCTGGGGACGGGAACACTGAAGCTTTCTTT.

The J gene is TRBJ2-3, the V gene TRBV5-1, with D uncertain. There are 12 residues in the CDR3. V lost 0 bases, J lost 5 bases, and 4 bases lay in between. The germline CDR1 and CDR2 sequences are SGHRS and YFSETQ. The CDR3: CASSLAGDTQYF. The CDR3 DNA follows: TGCGCCAGCAGCTTGGCCGGAGATACGCAGTATTTT.

The CDR3 is CATRQGGNRNTEAFF. CDR3 nucleotides: TGTGCCACCCGACAGGGTGGGAATAGGAACACTGAAGCTTTCTTT. The chain recombines TRBV6-1 with TRBJ1-1; 7 nucleotides align to TRBD1. This CDR3 region has 15 residues. Trimming at V came to 10 bases and at J to 1 base, leaving 12 bases not matched to a gene. In germline, CDR1 is MNHNS, CDR2 SASEGT.

The J gene is TRBJ1-4, the V gene TRBV5-1; D remains ambiguous. From germline, CDR1 is SGHRS and CDR2 YFSETQ. The germline V and J ends were trimmed by 5 bases and 4 bases, with 6 bases remaining between them. The CDR3 has 12 residues. The CDR3 DNA reads as TGCGCCAGCAGATCCGGTAATGAAAAACTGTTTTTT. Translation gives CASRSGNEKLFF.

In DNA, the CDR3 is TGTGCCAGCAGTGAGGACAGGCGGATTTACGGGAATGAGCAGTTCTTC. Translation gives CASSEDRRIYGNEQFF. The gene calls are TRBV6-1 and TRBJ2-1, with 7 bases lining up with TRBD1. V dropped 3 bases and J dropped 7; count of bases not matched to a gene: 12. Germline values: CDR1 MNHNS, CDR2 SASEGT. There are 16 residues in the CDR3.

The rearrangement joins TRBV5-1 to TRBJ2-3; no clear D. CDR3 length: 14 amino acids. With 3 bases removed from V and 5 bases from J, the gap between germline ends came to 13 bases. Germline loops: CDR1 SGHRS, CDR2 YFSETQ. CDR3 DNA sequence: TGCGCCAGCAGCTCGCGACCCCGGCGAGATACGCAGTATTTT. Its protein is CASSSRPRRDTQYF.

The chain recombines TRBV6-5 with TRBJ1-1, with D unclear. Trimming took 4 bases from V and 4 from J, leaving 13 bases between them. Germline V gene lookup returns CDR1 MNHEY and CDR2 SVGAGI. The CDR3 extends over 14 amino acids. The CDR3 nucleotides are TGTGCCAGCAGTTCCGACTGGAGGTCCACTGAAGCTTTCTTT. This codes for CASSSDWRSTEAFF.

The rearrangement links TRBV7-8 to TRBJ2-3; D unclear. This CDR3 region has 13 residues. V lost 2 bases, J lost 1 base, and 4 bases lay in between. CDR1 SGHVS and CDR2 FQNEAQ come from the germline V gene. The CDR3 here is CASSLQGTDTQYF. Written as DNA, the CDR3 is TGTGCCAGCAGCTTACAGGGCACAGATACGCAGTATTTT. Using reference TRBV7-8 and TRBJ2-3 for the parts outside the CDR3, the full variable domain is GAGVSQSPRYKVAKRGQDVALRCDPISGHVSLFWYQQALGQGPEFLTYFQNEAQLDKSGLPSDRFFAERPEGSVSTLKIQRTQQEDSAVYLCASSLQGTDTQYFGPGTRLTVL.

The chain carries TRBV2 and TRBJ2-7; 9 bases are shared with TRBD2. In germline, CDR1 is SNHLY, CDR2 FYNNEI. CDR3 length: 14 residues. Trimming took 7 bases from V and 3 from J; bases not matched to a gene: 7. The CDR3 loop is CASTVPSGNYEQYF. In nucleotides, the CDR3 is TGTGCCAGCACAGTTCCTAGCGGGAACTACGAGCAGTACTTC.

The V gene is TRBV11-2, the J gene TRBJ1-1; D unresolved. Between the trimmed V and J ends, which lost 1 base and 1 base, there was a span of 7 bases. CDR3 length: 14 residues. In germline, CDR1 is SGHAT, CDR2 FQNNGV. The CDR3 bases are TGTGCCAGCAGCTTAGCGGGCAGGAACACTGAAGCTTTCTTT. Translated: CASSLAGRNTEAFF.

The CDR3 DNA follows: TGTGCCATCAGTGATATTCTGGGGACGGACACTGAAGCTTTCTTT. Its protein is CAISDILGTDTEAFF. The chain is built from TRBV10-3 and TRBJ1-1, with TRBD1 as a possible D gene (5 bases). V gave up 3 bases and J gave up 3 bases, with 14 bases separating them. In germline, CDR1 is ENHRY, CDR2 SYGVKD. The CDR3 sequence is 15 residues long.